Described below is a single TCR beta chain sequence and its context. The antigen is undetermined. One base away lies a much larger clone, so this may be a sequencing read error. This entry belongs to a study of blood T cells in healthy people across ages. Combining a sample-barcoded 5' primer with a J-beta primer mix, a second PCR ran for roughly 6 to 12 cycles. TCRdb fed the 5' RACE reads into MiXCR, producing one record per CDR3 protein. The sample holds 1.8 million or so distinct CDR3 sequences; about two fifths are singletons and the top ten take roughly 23%. Total RNA was isolated from each sample in quantities of at least 5 micrograms. Whole-study results and caveats: As age increased, TCR beta diversity per million T cells fell in a roughly linear fashion. Long-lived donors exceeded aged donors in naive CD4+ cells and diversity. Donor CMV infection status was unknown, possibly confounding age-related changes in expanded clonotypes.

V dropped 4 bases and J dropped 8; count of bases not matched to a gene: 13. Germline-derived CDR1 and CDR2 are MNHNS and SASEGT. The CDR3 spans 15 residues. Source material: blood. The chain combines TRBV6-1 with TRBJ1-2; 7 bases agree with TRBD1. This TCR derives from a human donor in good health. Written as DNA, the CDR3 is TGTGCCAGCAGTGCTGCCCCGAAGGGGGCGTCGGGCTACACCTTC. Its translation: CASSAAPKGASGYTF.